One and the same sample provided the 7 T cell receptor delta chains below, sequenced in a study of Vδ1+ human thymocytes. Study-wide findings and caveats: Highly polyclonal TRG and TRD repertoires with Gaussian CDR3 length distributions appeared in thymus.

For these receptors, no antigen is known. Extracted RNA was reverse transcribed into cDNA. Multiplex PCR used pooled V-gene forward primers and a constant-region reverse primer to amplify CDR3s. TCRdb re-called clones from the multiplex PCR reads using CATT. The sample shows 80,000 or so delta-chain clones, about 35% of them seen only once. Sequenced sample: Vdelta1+ gamma-delta thymocytes from the thymus. The subset: FACS-sorted CD3+ TCRalphabeta- TCRVdelta1+ TCRVdelta2- thymocytes. The receptors derive from a boy in the first two years of life who had congenital heart surgery.

The count of this clone is one. This chain uses TRDV1 with TRDJ1; D is possibly TRDD2 or TRDD3 (7 bases each). This CDR3 spans 23 amino acids. V was trimmed by 3 bases and J by 6 bases, leaving 41 bases between them. CDR1 and CDR2 from the germline V gene are TSWWSYY and QGS. CDR3 loop: CALGDPPHPSFLRWSTGENKLIF. In DNA form, the CDR3 reads TGTGCTCTTGGGGATCCACCGCACCCCTCTTTCCTACGCTGGAGTACTGGGGAGAATAAACTCATCTTT.

The genes are TRDV1 and TRDJ1, with 13 bases identical to TRDD3. J lost 0 bases, V lost 0 bases, and 16 bases had no gene match. Germline CDR1 TSWWSYY, CDR2 QGS. The CDR3 sequence is 22 residues long. Here the CDR3 DNA reads TGTGCTCTTGGGGAACTATGGGCAGGTACTGGGGGATACGGCGTTTACACCGATAAACTCATCTTT. This codes for CALGELWAGTGGYGVYTDKLIF.

To note about this clone: One junction end does not reproduce the germline sequence, and a read error may be involved. The gene calls are TRDV1 and TRDJ1; 10 positions match TRDD3. Germline-derived CDR1 and CDR2 are TSWWSYY and QGS. This CDR3 region has 19 residues. This CDR3 reads CALGGIPTLVGDTPDKLIF. CDR3 DNA sequence: TGTGCTCTTGGGGGCATTCCTACGTTAGTGGGGGATACTCCCGACAAACTCATCTTT.

On this clone itself: At one of its ends the junction is not consistent with the germline gene, which may arise from a read error. The rearrangement uses TRDV1 and TRDJ1; a possible D gene is TRDD3 (5 bases). This CDR3 contains 23 residues. Germline-derived CDR1 and CDR2 are TSWWSYY and QGS. The CDR3 sequence is CALGELEVFTRGGYYLWTDKLIF. Here the CDR3 DNA reads TGTGCTCTTGGGGAACTAGAAGTCTTTACGCGGGGTGGATATTACCTGTGGACCGATAAACTTATCTTT.

The chain is built from TRDV1 and TRDJ1, with TRDD3 matching 10 bases. V lost 3 bases, J lost 8 bases, and 21 bases stayed unmatched. Germline CDR1 is TSWWSYY and CDR2 is QGS. The CDR3 is made up of 19 amino acids. In DNA, the CDR3 is TGTGCTCTTGGGGAGAAAGGTCCAATTACCTTTTGGGGGATACAAAAACTCATCTTT. This gives the protein CALGEKGPITFWGIQKLIF.

This clone came up a few times. The chain employs TRDV2 and TRDJ1; D is unresolved. CDR1 and CDR2 from the germline V gene are GEAIGNYY and EKD. V was clipped by 0 bases and J by 0 bases, with 13 bases between them. The CDR3 loop spans 16 amino acids. The CDR3 DNA sequence: TGTGCCTGTGACACCTGTACAGGCCCGTACACCGATAAACTCATCTTT. Protein: CACDTCTGPYTDKLIF.

This clone occurred a few times. The rearrangement uses TRDV1 and TRDJ1, with D possibly being TRDD3 (5 bases). Germline V gene lookup returns CDR1 TSWWSYY and CDR2 QGS. V dropped 4 bases and J dropped 1 base, with 13 bases sitting between them. This CDR3 region has 15 residues. CDR3 amino acids: CALGASRDPTDKLIF. In DNA form, the CDR3 reads TGTGCTCTTGGGGCTTCGAGGGATCCCACCGATAAACTCATCTTT.